This TCR beta chain was sequenced in a study of T cell responses to AZD1222 COVID-19 vaccine. General study results and limits: Females outnumbered males among donors, who were mostly white British; clonal diversity was possibly underestimated.

The protocol was immunoSEQ multiplex PCR, while the TCRdb copy is restricted to in-frame clones and leaves out a portion. Of 150,000 to 200,000 clones listed, more than 80% are singletons. On this clone itself: Its matching antigen is unknown.

The CDR3 covers 14 residues. V was clipped by 6 bases and J by 3 bases, with 12 bases between them. The germline V gene has CDR1 SGHTA and CDR2 FQGNSA. The sample in question was peripheral blood, obtained 28 days after the second dose of the MenACWY control vaccine. The TCR was taken from an adult who received the MenACWY meningococcal vaccine as a control. V and J are TRBV7-2 and TRBJ1-5; D perhaps matches TRBD1 (5 bases). The CDR3 coding sequence is TGTGCCAGCAGTCCGGAGGGGAACAATCAGCCCCAGCATTTT. It encodes CASSPEGNNQPQHF. The complete variable domain, with remaining parts taken from reference TRBV7-2 and TRBJ1-5, reads GAGVSQSPSNKVTEKGKDVELRCDPISGHTALYWYRQSLGQGLEFLIYFQGNSAPDKSGLPSDRFSAERTGGSVSTLTIQRTQQEDSAVYLCASSPEGNNQPQHFGDGTRLSIL.